Listed here is a single TCR beta chain. Antigen specificity is unknown. Trimming pared 3 bases from V and 4 bases from J, leaving 12 bases between. From germline, CDR1 is MNHNS and CDR2 SASEGT. This CDR3 contains 14 residues. The sample is drawn from a study of shared clonotypes between healthy human individuals. The study ran the assay at deep level. The assay was immunoSEQ multiplex PCR, and TCRdb's table has in-frame clones only and misses some. The top ten clones hold about 0.36% of a sample with 2 million to 2.5 million clones, around 92% of them seen once. Overall study findings and caveats: Investigators collected only blood, and repertoires in tissues likely differ. An anticipated effect of sequencing depth on clonotype sharing among donors was recognized.

Sequenced input: naive CD4+ T cells from PBMCs. The subset here: CD45RA+ positively selected. This clonotype originated in a man aged 18 to 35 in good health. Some clones in this sample may be carry-over from other donors' samples. The chain carries TRBV6-1 and TRBJ1-2, with D perhaps matching TRBD1 (6 bases). CDR3 coding DNA: TGTGCCAGCAGTGAGGCGGTCAGGGGCTATGGCTACACCTTC. Amino acids: CASSEAVRGYGYTF.